This paragraph reports one TCR beta chain. This clone was observed many times. Its target antigen remains unknown. Qualities for individual bases were not recorded, and no much larger clone is one base off. This entry belongs to a study of T cells after posttransplantation cyclophosphamide (TCRdb year 2016). Regarding the study in general: The study tracked T cell repertoire reconstitution by TRB sequencing after myeloablative bone marrow transplantation using posttransplantation cyclophosphamide as GVHD prophylaxis. Samples from about 32 PTCy-treated patients and approximately 15 related bone marrow donors of those patients were subjected to antigen receptor sequencing. Because TRA and TRB clonality correlated tightly in fewer than 10 samples, the subsequent TCR analyses were limited to TRB only. In 3 patients, up to about 3 additional blood samples taken between 2 and 5.2 years after transplant also underwent TRB sequencing, as did pretransplant blood from a handful of patients. TRB sequencing was performed on blood from all 35 or so PTCy patients with 1-year posttransplant specimens. Public TRB sequences were compared against a database of over 3,600 sequences linked to responses to pathogens, tumor antigens, self-antigens and alloantigens.

TRB sequencing was run on genomic DNA with either the immunoSEQ assay at survey resolution or the hsTCRB kit. The published analysis was carried out like this. The immunoSEQ software handled the initial read processing, while the LymphoSeq R package was used for the repertoire analyses. Clonality was computed as 1 minus normalized Shannon entropy; Gini coefficient was also calculated for each TRB dataset. To infer phenotypes in unsorted samples, TRB sequences from sorted subsets of the recipient or donor were mapped onto the unsorted samples of the same recipient. This immuneACCESS table, as held by TCRdb, lists in-frame sequences with V and J called but not all clones. Of the missing ones, under half trace to an unresolved V gene in checked studies; the others have no known cause. V, J and clone size were drawn from that table, and D and trimming were deduced from the DNA. The data for this sample show tens of thousands of clones, each detected more than once. The biggest ten clones account for roughly 2% of the sample.

Study-wide conclusions, independent of this receptor: Across approximately 45 patients, TRB clonality was highly associated with recipient CMV seropositivity and CMV reactivation, and diversity in PTCy patients was similar to diversity in CNI/methotrexate controls. At 1-2 months, donor-recipient similarity was low but rose over the first year, and the later blood repertoires were often dominated by donor CD8+ memory clones. The TRB repertoires of T cells infiltrating skin or GI tract showed only limited overlap with the TRB repertoires of T cells in blood.

V and J are truncated by 4 bases and 13 bases respectively, leaving an intervening sequence of 14 bases. As encoded in the germline V gene (reference sequence), CDR1 is MNHEY while CDR2 is SMNVEV. Inclusive of the bounding cysteine and phenylalanine, the CDR3 is 13 residues long. Only the CDR3 part of the read is kept: 39 bases, read in frame from the first base. Explained via the paper, the treatment or condition label denotes: high-dose cyclophosphamide on days +3 and +4 as single-agent GVHD prophylaxis. Patients in the PTCy group got busulfan and fludarabine conditioning, a marrow graft from a related or unrelated donor, and cyclophosphamide on days +3 and +4. The PTCy-treated patients were drawn from a prospective, multi-institutional clinical trial. Peripheral blood and bone marrow mononuclear cells were isolated by Ficoll-Hypaque density centrifugation and cryopreserved.

This sample comprised PBMCs, obtained after allogeneic stem cell transplant with posttransplant cyclophosphamide. The sequence was obtained from a male patient under 35 who received an allogeneic stem cell transplant from a related donor, was CMV-positive, and had no GVHD. After a transplant, certain T cells may trace back to the graft donor. The chain links TRBV27 with TRBJ1-6; no confident D gene assignment can be made. The DNA sequence follows: TGTGCCAGCAGTTCCCCGGTCCCGGAGCCCCTCCACTTT. Its product reads: CASSSPVPEPLHF.